This T cell receptor beta chain was recovered during a study of shared clonotypes between healthy human individuals. Study conclusions and caveats: Clonotypes not shared had lower generation probabilities than those common to all four donors.

Of note for this clone: What it binds is not known.

Splitting of each subset's genomic DNA was done evenly across several immunoSEQ plates. Generated by immunoSEQ multiplex PCR, the TCRdb table keeps only in-frame clones and is missing some. Of about 1.1 million clones in the sample, approximately 78% are singletons; the top ten hold roughly 0.61%. Germline V gene lookup returns CDR1 SGHRS and CDR2 YFSETQ. The germline V and J ends were trimmed by 3 bases and 0 bases, with 10 bases remaining between them. The CDR3 runs to 15 residues. This sequence originates from a man between 18 and 35 years old in good health. Some clones in this sample may be carry-over from other donors' samples. This chain uses TRBV5-1 with TRBJ2-1; D not certain. Sequencing was carried out using memory CD4+ T cells from PBMCs. The subset is: CD45RA-negative fraction. The CDR3 loop is CASSSGYLSYNEQFF. In nucleotides, the CDR3 is TGCGCCAGCAGCTCTGGGTACCTCTCCTACAATGAGCAGTTCTTC. Full variable domain (missing parts from reference TRBV5-1 and TRBJ2-1): KAGVTQTPRYLIKTRGQQVTLSCSPISGHRSVSWYQQTPGQGLQFLFEYFSETQRNKGNFPGRFSGRQFSNSRSEMNVSTLELGDSALYLCASSSGYLSYNEQFFGPGTRLTVL.